A single sample is the source of the 29 T cell receptor beta chains below, sequenced in a study of T-cell memory formation after mild COVID-19. TCRdb called the 5' RACE reads again in MiXCR, with one record for every CDR3 protein. The table lists approximately 570,000 distinct CDR3 sequences, over 15% of them singletons. Input material: PBMCs or a T cell subset sorted from them (not recorded which). These receptors were collected from an adult woman who had mild COVID-19 (a few samples of this study predate the infection). Cell type and time point are not known.

V usage is TRBV7-9 and J usage is TRBJ2-7; D unresolved. CDR1 is SEHNR, CDR2 FQNEAQ, per germline (reference sequence). With 5 bases removed from V and 0 bases from J, the gap between germline ends came to 11 bases. The length of the CDR3 is 14 residues. This chain's CDR3 is CASSPPARSYEQYF. CDR3 nucleotide sequence: TGTGCCAGCAGCCCCCCTGCTCGCTCCTACGAGCAGTACTTC.

There are a few counts of this clonotype. This rearrangement joins TRBV4-1 to TRBJ2-7; TRBD1 might be the D (5 bases). Germline V gene data show CDR1 as MGHRA and CDR2 as YSYEKL. The CDR3 is 14 amino acids. V was cut by 4 bases and J by 3 bases, with 13 bases left in between. Written as DNA, the CDR3 is TGCGCCAGCAGCCTAGAGACAGCCGACTACGAGCAGTACTTC. Its protein is CASSLETADYEQYF.

The chain couples TRBV18 to TRBJ2-4; 9 bases agree with TRBD1. The V segment lost 2 bases and the J segment 7 bases; nucleotides outside the gene matches: 3. CDR3 length equals 14 residues. CDR1 is KGHSH, CDR2 LQKENI, per germline. DNA of the CDR3: TGTGCCAGCTCACCAGGGACAGGGCGTAACATTCAGTACTTC. Translating it yields CASSPGTGRNIQYF. The full variable domain, completed using reference TRBV18 and TRBJ2-4, is NAGVMQNPRHLVRRRGQEARLRCSPMKGHSHVYWYRQLPEEGLKFMVYLQKENIIDESGMPKERFSAEFPKEGPSILRIQQVVRGDSAAYFCASSPGTGRNIQYFGAGTRLSVL.

This clonotype was seen a handful of times. The chain carries TRBV2 and TRBJ2-4; D possibly corresponds to TRBD2 (6 bases). Trimming left V 5 bases short and J 11 bases short, with 10 bases between. The germline CDR1 and CDR2 sequences are SNHLY and FYNNEI. This CDR3 comprises 11 residues. The DNA for the CDR3 is TGTGCCAGCAGTACTAGCTCTTTTCAGTACTTC. This codes for CASSTSSFQYF. The entire variable domain, with the rest obtained from reference TRBV2 and TRBJ2-4, is as follows: EPEVTQTPSHQVTQMGQEVILRCVPISNHLYFYWYRQILGQKVEFLVSFYNNEISEKSEIFDDQFSVERPDGSNFTLKIRSTKLEDSAMYFCASSTSSFQYFGAGTRLSVL.

V gene TRBV18 combines with J gene TRBJ1-1; 8 bases fit TRBD1. The V gene's germline CDR1 is KGHSH and CDR2 LQKENI. V dropped 3 bases and J dropped 8; count of bases not matched to a gene: 8. The CDR3 has 14 amino acids. CDR3 sequence reads: CASSPRTGNGEAFF. CDR3 in DNA: TGTGCCAGCTCACCTCGGACAGGGAACGGGGAAGCTTTCTTT.

This clonotype was seen a few times. V and J are TRBV20-1 and TRBJ2-1; TRBD2 aligns across 14 bases. Trimming at V came to 1 base and at J to 1 base, leaving 9 bases not matched to a gene. Germline V gene sequence: CDR1 DFQATT, CDR2 SNEGSKA (reference sequence). CDR3 length equals 19 residues. CDR3 in DNA: TGCAGTGCTAGAGTGGAGGGACTAGCGGGAGTAAAGTCCTACAATGAGCAGTTCTTC. Protein: CSARVEGLAGVKSYNEQFF.

This chain links TRBV4-1 with TRBJ1-2, with 11 bases that match TRBD1. Germline CDR1 and CDR2: MGHRA and YSYEKL. The CDR3 runs to 16 residues. J gave up 5 bases and V 0 bases, and 5 bases lay outside the gene matches. For the CDR3, the DNA is TGCGCCAGCAGCCAAGATCAGGGGACAGGGGGATATGGCTACACCTTC. It yields the protein CASSQDQGTGGYGYTF.

Points on this clonotype: Given a much more abundant clone one base away, this may be a read error. The rearrangement uses TRBV12-3 or TRBV12-4 and TRBJ2-1, with D possibly being TRBD2 (6 bases). This CDR3 has 14 residues. V was trimmed by 6 bases and J by 10 bases, leaving 19 bases between them. This CDR3 reads CASRQVRETGEQFF. CDR3 DNA sequence: TGTGCCAGCAGACAAGTCCGGGAGACGGGAGAGCAGTTCTTC.

V gene TRBV21-1 combines with J gene TRBJ2-3. TRBV21-1 is classified as a pseudogene. The CDR3 is 13 residues long. The CDR3 DNA sequence: TGTGCCAGCAGCAAAAAGTTTGGGAATACGCAGTATTTT. Translating gives CASSKKFGNTQYF.

The V and J genes are TRBV15 and TRBJ2-5; D may correspond to TRBD1 or TRBD2 (5 bases each). Germline V CDR1 and CDR2: LNHNV, YYDKDF (reference sequence). The CDR3 sequence is 16 residues long. V was pared by 0 bases and J by 5 bases, with 16 bases between. CDR3 nucleotide sequence: TGTGCCACCAGCAGAGAAGACGGGACCCCAATGGAGACCCAGTACTTC. Its protein is CATSREDGTPMETQYF.

This chain joins TRBV6-5 and TRBJ1-1; no clear D gene. The CDR3 has 12 residues. Trimming took 9 bases from V and 1 from J, leaving 9 bases between them. Germline loops: CDR1 MNHEY, CDR2 SVGAGI. CDR3 loop: CASGRSNTEAFF. DNA for the CDR3: TGTGCCAGTGGCAGATCGAACACTGAAGCTTTCTTT.

The J gene is TRBJ1-3, the V gene TRBV7-6; D unclear. Trimming removed 1 base from V and 3 bases from J, with 13 bases in between. The CDR3 extends over 16 amino acids. From germline, CDR1 is SGHVS and CDR2 FNYEAQ. The CDR3 DNA is TGTGCCAGCAGCTTAGAAGGCAGGCCGCTTGGAAACACCATATATTTT. Encoded protein: CASSLEGRPLGNTIYF. The full variable domain, rest sourced from reference TRBV7-6 and TRBJ1-3, is GAGVSQSPRYKVTKRGQDVALRCDPISGHVSLYWYRQALGQGPEFLTYFNYEAQQDKSGLPNDRFSAERPEGSISTLTIQRTEQRDSAMYRCASSLEGRPLGNTIYFGEGSWLTVV.

This clonotype was recorded a few times. The gene calls are TRBV29-1 and TRBJ2-7; no clear D. Germline CDR1 is SQVTM and CDR2 is ANQGSEA. The length of the CDR3 is 11 residues. Trimming cost V 6 bases and J 6 bases, with 12 bases left between them. The DNA for the CDR3 is TGCAGCGTGCTGACCGGACCCGAGCAGTACTTC. It encodes CSVLTGPEQYF.

The chain links TRBV6-5 to TRBJ1-6; D unresolved. This CDR3 comprises 16 residues. The V gene's germline CDR1 is MNHEY and CDR2 SVGAGI. V lost 7 bases and J 5 bases, leaving 18 bases between the germline ends. The CDR3 DNA sequence: TGTGCCAGCACCCGGTCACCCGGAGGACATAATTCACCCCTCCACTTT. Protein sequence: CASTRSPGGHNSPLHF.

The CDR3 loop is CASSKATGVYTGELFF. The CDR3 bases are TGTGCCAGTAGTAAAGCGACAGGGGTCTACACCGGGGAGCTGTTTTTT. The chain carries TRBV19 and TRBJ2-2; 8 bases line up with TRBD1. J gave up 3 bases and V 4 bases, and 7 bases lay outside the gene matches. The CDR3 extends over 16 amino acids. The V gene's germline CDR1 is LNHDA and CDR2 SQIVND (reference sequence).

This clonotype was seen more than once but under ten times. The rearrangement uses TRBV5-1 and TRBJ2-7; 10 bases map to TRBD1. CDR1 and CDR2 (germline): SGHRS, YFSETQ. Trimming removed 4 bases from V and 7 bases from J; junction bases left unmatched: 11. The CDR3 is made up of 15 amino acids. The CDR3 spells CASSVGIGTGDEQYF. The CDR3 bases are TGCGCCAGCAGCGTTGGGATAGGGACAGGGGATGAGCAGTACTTC.

This clonotype occurred a few times. The rearrangement links TRBV20-1 to TRBJ2-2; D may be TRBD2 (7 bases). The germline gives CDR1 DFQATT, CDR2 SNEGSKA (reference sequence). V dropped 3 bases and J dropped 1 base, with 12 bases sitting between them. The CDR3 contains 15 residues. The CDR3 sequence is CSARGGPENTGELFF. In nucleotides, the CDR3 is TGCAGTGCTAGGGGGGGGCCCGAGAACACCGGGGAGCTGTTTTTT.

This clonotype showed up just a few times. This chain uses TRBV12-3 or TRBV12-4 with TRBJ1-2; tentatively, D is TRBD1 (5 bases). This CDR3 is 14 amino acids long. The V gene lost 3 bases and the J gene lost 6 bases, with 14 bases spanning the gap. CDR3 in amino acids: CASSFLVGGHGYTF. For the CDR3, the DNA is TGTGCCAGCAGTTTTTTGGTGGGGGGACATGGCTACACCTTC.

J is TRBJ2-7 and V is TRBV11-3; 7 bases map to TRBD1. The CDR3 has 14 amino acids. The germline V gene has CDR1 SGHNT and CDR2 YENEEA. V lost 5 bases, J lost 2 bases, and 6 bases stayed unmatched. CDR3: CASSDTGEAYEQYF. The CDR3 DNA is TGTGCCAGCAGCGATACAGGGGAAGCCTACGAGCAGTACTTC.

There are a few counts of this clonotype. The chain is built from TRBV7-2 and TRBJ2-7; D might be TRBD1 or TRBD2, each matching 6 bases. Looked up from germline, CDR1 is SGHTA and CDR2 is FQGNSA. There are 15 residues in the CDR3. The ends were cut back, 5 bases at V and 5 bases at J, with 19 bases in the middle. The CDR3 sequence is CASSDVEGVFHEQYF. CDR3 DNA: TGTGCCAGCAGCGACGTGGAGGGGGTTTTCCACGAGCAGTACTTC.

A few counts support this clonotype. The chain links TRBV11-2 to TRBJ2-3; the D gene is possibly TRBD2 (6 bases). The CDR3 contains 13 residues. V gave up 2 bases and J gave up 7 bases, with 10 bases separating them. Germline CDR1 reads SGHAT; CDR2 reads FQNNGV. CDR3 in DNA: TGTGCCAGCAGCTTATATAGCGGACATACGCAGTATTTT. Protein product: CASSLYSGHTQYF.

The genes are TRBV4-1 and TRBJ1-1; D might be TRBD1 (6 bases). Looked up from germline, CDR1 is MGHRA and CDR2 is YSYEKL. The CDR3 has 17 amino acids. Trimming pared 4 bases from V and 4 bases from J, leaving 22 bases between. The CDR3 nucleotides read TGCGCCAGCAGCCCAATAAAAAGGACAGATGTTCTCACTGAAGCTTTCTTT. Its translation is CASSPIKRTDVLTEAFF.

V is TRBV12-3 or TRBV12-4 and J is TRBJ2-3, with TRBD2 matching 9 bases. V lost 3 bases to trimming and J lost 1 base; unmatched junction nucleotides: 5. This CDR3 has 16 residues. The CDR3 spells CASSLAGGPGTDTQYF. The CDR3 DNA follows: TGTGCCAGCAGTTTGGCGGGAGGGCCGGGCACAGATACGCAGTATTTT.

This clonotype was seen more than once but under ten times. The rearrangement joins TRBV4-3 to TRBJ2-5, with TRBD2 identical over 8 bases. CDR3 length: 15 residues. Germline loops: CDR1 LGHNA, CDR2 YSLEER. V lost 1 base to trimming and J lost 5 bases; unmatched junction nucleotides: 6. The CDR3 loop is CASSQGSGRHETQYF. The CDR3 DNA is TGCGCCAGCAGCCAAGGAAGCGGGAGACACGAGACCCAGTACTTC.

The rearrangement joins TRBV7-3 to TRBJ2-1; D possibly corresponds to TRBD2 (6 bases). Germline CDR1 reads SGHTA; CDR2 reads FQGTGA. The CDR3 runs to 15 residues. Between the trimmed V and J ends, which lost 4 bases and 9 bases, there was a span of 19 bases. CDR3 protein: CASSSLPGFGSEQFF. The CDR3 coding sequence is TGTGCCAGCAGCTCCCTGCCGGGGTTCGGGAGTGAGCAGTTCTTC.

This clonotype has a count of ten or more. The rearrangement joins TRBV20-1 to TRBJ1-2; 8 bases are shared with TRBD1. CDR3 length equals 16 residues. In germline, CDR1 is DFQATT, CDR2 SNEGSKA (reference sequence). After removal of 6 bases from V and 0 bases from J, the junction contained 12 bases not matched to a gene. This chain's CDR3 is CSAKSSGQGSNYGYTF. The CDR3 bases are TGCAGTGCCAAGTCGTCCGGACAGGGCTCTAACTATGGCTACACCTTC.

The V gene is TRBV15, the J gene TRBJ2-7, with D possibly being TRBD1 (5 bases). The germline V and J ends were trimmed by 3 bases and 7 bases, with 16 bases remaining between them. The CDR3 length is 14 residues. The germline V gene encodes CDR1 LNHNV and CDR2 YYDKDF (reference sequence). The CDR3 loop is CATSRTVPSREQYF. CDR3 DNA sequence: TGTGCCACCAGCAGGACAGTTCCCTCTCGGGAGCAGTACTTC. Full variable domain (rest looked up from reference TRBV15 and TRBJ2-7): DAMVIQNPRYQVTQFGKPVTLSCSQTLNHNVMYWYQQKSSQAPKLLFHYYDKDFNNEADTPDNFQSRRPNTSFCFLDIRSPGLGDTAMYLCATSRTVPSREQYFGPGTRLTVT.

This clonotype was found many times. The genes are TRBV27 and TRBJ2-3; TRBD1 aligns across 9 bases. V lost 2 bases and J lost 6; bases outside the gene matches: 3. This CDR3 region has 14 residues. The germline CDR1 and CDR2 sequences are MNHEY and SMNVEV (reference sequence). CDR3 loop: CASSLGGTGDTQYF. Written as DNA, the CDR3 is TGTGCCAGCAGTTTAGGAGGGACAGGGGATACGCAGTATTTT.

The rearrangement links TRBV5-1 to TRBJ1-1; 8 bases align to TRBD1. V lost 0 bases to trimming and J lost 4 bases; unmatched junction nucleotides: 8. The V gene's germline CDR1 is SGHRS and CDR2 YFSETQ. CDR3 length equals 16 residues. Here the CDR3 DNA reads TGCGCCAGCAGCTTGGGGTTTGGGACAGGACTCACTGAAGCTTTCTTT. Translated: CASSLGFGTGLTEAFF.